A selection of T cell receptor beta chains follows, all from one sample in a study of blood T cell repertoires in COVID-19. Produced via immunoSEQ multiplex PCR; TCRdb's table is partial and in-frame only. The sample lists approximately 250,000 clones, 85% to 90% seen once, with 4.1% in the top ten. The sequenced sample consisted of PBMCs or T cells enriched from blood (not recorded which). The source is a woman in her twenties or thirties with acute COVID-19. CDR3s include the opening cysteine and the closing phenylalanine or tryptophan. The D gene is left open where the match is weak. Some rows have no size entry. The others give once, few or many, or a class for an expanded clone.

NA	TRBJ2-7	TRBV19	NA	TGTGCCAGTAACCCAACCGGGAGCGGTTACGAGCAGTACTTC	CASNPTGSGYEQYF
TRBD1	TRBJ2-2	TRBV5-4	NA	TGTGCCAGCAGCCCCCCGGGACAGGGGGATTCTACCGGGGAGCTGTTTTTT	CASSPPGQGDSTGELFF
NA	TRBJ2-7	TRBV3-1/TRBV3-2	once	TGTGCCAGCAGCCACCCGGGTCTAGCCGGACTTTGCGAGCAGTACTTC	CASSHPGLAGLCEQYF
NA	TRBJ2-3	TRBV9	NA	TGTGCCAGCAGCGTAAACACTCTAGCGCCAGGCACAGATACGCAGTATTTT	CASSVNTLAPGTDTQYF
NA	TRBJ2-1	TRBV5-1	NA	TGCGCCAGCAGCCGGAGGATCGACGGTGGCTCCTACAATGAGCAGTTCTTC	CASSRRIDGGSYNEQFF
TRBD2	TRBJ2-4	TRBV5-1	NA	TGCGCCAGCAGCTTAATCCCGGGACTAGCGGGAGATGACAAAAACATTCAGTACTTC	CASSLIPGLAGDDKNIQYF
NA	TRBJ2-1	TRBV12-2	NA	TGTGCAAGTCGCTCCATGTGCGGGAGGGCCCTCGATGAGCAGTTCTTC	CASRSMCGRALDEQFF
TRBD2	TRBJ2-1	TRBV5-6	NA	TGTGCCAGCAGCTTGGAAAGTAGCGGGTCTTACAATGAGCAGTTCTTC	CASSLESSGSYNEQFF
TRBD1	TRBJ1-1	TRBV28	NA	TGTGCCAGCAGGACTGCCGGGACAGCGAACACTGAAGCTTTCTTT	CASRTAGTANTEAFF
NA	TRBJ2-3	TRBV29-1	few	TGCAGCGTTGAGGTTGTGGGAGAAGGGACAGATACGCAGTATTTT	CSVEVVGEGTDTQYF
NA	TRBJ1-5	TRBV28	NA	TGTGCCAGCAGTTTCAACCCTAGACTGGCCGATCAGCCCCAGCATTTT	CASSFNPRLADQPQHF
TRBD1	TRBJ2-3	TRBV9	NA	TGTGCCAGCACCAAGACACAGGGGAGCACAGATACGCAGTATTTT	CASTKTQGSTDTQYF
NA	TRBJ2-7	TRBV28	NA	TGTGCCAGCAGTCTACAGGGTTCGAGGTACGAGCAGTACTTC	CASSLQGSRYEQYF
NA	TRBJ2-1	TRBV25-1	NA	TGTGCCAGCAGCATCTCGTTGGAGGGTGAGCAGTTCTTC	CASSISLEGEQFF
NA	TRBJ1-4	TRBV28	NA	TGTGCCAGCATACACAATGAAAAACTGTTTTTT	CASIHNEKLFF
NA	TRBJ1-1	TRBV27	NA	TGTGCCAGCAGTTTATTGCGGGCAACTCCCGCTTTCTTT	CASSLLRATPAFF
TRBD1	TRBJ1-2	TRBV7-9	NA	TGTGCCAGCAGCGGCACAGGGGGCGATGGCTACACCTTC	CASSGTGGDGYTF
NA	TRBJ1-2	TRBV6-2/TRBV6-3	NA	TGTGCCAGCAGTGACCGGGGGGACTCTTTGTATGGCTACACCTTC	CASSDRGDSLYGYTF
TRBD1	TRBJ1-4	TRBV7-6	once	TGTGCCAGCAGCTCTAACTTACAGGGGGCAGGGGAAAAACTGTTTTTT	CASSSNLQGAGEKLFF
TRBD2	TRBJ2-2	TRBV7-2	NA	TGTGCCAGCAGCTTTCTAGCGGGAGACACCGGGGAGCTGTTTTTT	CASSFLAGDTGELFF
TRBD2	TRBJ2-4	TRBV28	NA	TGTGCCAGCAGACCTCTAGCGGGACTAGCCAAAAACATTCAGTACTTC	CASRPLAGLAKNIQYF
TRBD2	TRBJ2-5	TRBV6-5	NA	TGTGCCAGCAGTTACTCAGGGACTAGCGAGACCCAGTACTTC	CASSYSGTSETQYF
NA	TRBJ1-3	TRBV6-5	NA	TGTGCCAGCAGACGAAGCAACTCTGGAAACACCATATATTTT	CASRRSNSGNTIYF
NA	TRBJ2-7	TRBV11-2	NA	TGTGCCAGCTCGTCAGCGGCATCCTACGAGCAGTACTTC	CASSSAASYEQYF
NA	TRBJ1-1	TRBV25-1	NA	TGTGCCAGCAGTGAGACAGGTATTAAAGCTGAAGCTTTCTTT	CASSETGIKAEAFF
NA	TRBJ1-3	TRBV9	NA	TGTGCCAGCAGCGAGTCCCAGTTGGGAGATGGAAACACCATATATTTT	CASSESQLGDGNTIYF
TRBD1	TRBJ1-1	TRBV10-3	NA	TGTGCCACTCAAGGACAGGGGGCAATGAACACTGAAGCTTTCTTT	CATQGQGAMNTEAFF
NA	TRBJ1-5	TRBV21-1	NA	TGTGCCAGCAGCAAAGGACAGGTACCTTTAGCCCAGCATTTT	CASSKGQVPLAQHF
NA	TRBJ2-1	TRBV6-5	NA	TGTGCCAGCAGTTACTCGTTTGGGAGTGGGAATGAGCAGTTCTTC	CASSYSFGSGNEQFF
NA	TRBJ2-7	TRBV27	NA	TGTGCCAGCAGTGCAATCGGGTCCCGGCACGAGCAGTACTTC	CASSAIGSRHEQYF
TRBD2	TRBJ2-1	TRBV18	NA	TGTGCCAGCTCACCACTGGCGGGAGTCTACAATGAGCAGTTCTTC	CASSPLAGVYNEQFF
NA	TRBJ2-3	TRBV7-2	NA	TGTGCCAGCAGCTTAGCCCTAACTAGCTCAGATACGCAGTATTTT	CASSLALTSSDTQYF
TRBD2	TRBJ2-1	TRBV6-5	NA	TGTGCCAGCAGCCCCTGGGTAGCGGGAGGCGAGCAGTTCTTC	CASSPWVAGGEQFF
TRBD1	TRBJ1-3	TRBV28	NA	TGTGCCAGCAGTTTAAGGACAGGACTAAACACCATATATTTT	CASSLRTGLNTIYF
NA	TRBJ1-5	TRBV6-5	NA	TGTGCCAGCAGTTACGGACGTAGCGATCAGCCCCAGCATTTT	CASSYGRSDQPQHF
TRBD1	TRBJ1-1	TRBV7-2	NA	TGTGCCAGCAGCCCAGGGACAGTGAACACTGAAGCTTTCTTT	CASSPGTVNTEAFF
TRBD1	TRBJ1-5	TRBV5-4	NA	TGTGCCAGCAGCGTGACAGGGGACCCCAATCAGCCCCAGCATTTT	CASSVTGDPNQPQHF
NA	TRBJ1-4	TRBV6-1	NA	TGTGCCAGCAGTGAAAAAGGGGTGACTAATGAAAAACTGTTTTTT	CASSEKGVTNEKLFF
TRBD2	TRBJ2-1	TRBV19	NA	TGTGCCAGTAGTATTTGGGCTAGCGGGAGTCCGGTTAGTGAGCAGTTCTTC	CASSIWASGSPVSEQFF
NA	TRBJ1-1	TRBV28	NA	TGTGCCAGCAGTTTATGGCAAGCTTCGAACACTGAAGCTTTCTTT	CASSLWQASNTEAFF
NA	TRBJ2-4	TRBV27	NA	TGTGCCAGCAGTTCCCCAAAAAACATTCAGTACTTC	CASSSPKNIQYF
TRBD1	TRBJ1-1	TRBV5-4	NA	TGTGCCAGCAGCGGGGACAGGGGCACTGAAGCTTTCTTT	CASSGDRGTEAFF
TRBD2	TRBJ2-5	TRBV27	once	TGTGCCAGCAGTTTTGGTGGTAGCGGGAGTCTCCAAGAGACCCAGTACTTC	CASSFGGSGSLQETQYF
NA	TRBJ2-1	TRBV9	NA	TGTGCCAGCAGCGCCCTCGGGAGTTGGAATGAGCAGTTCTTC	CASSALGSWNEQFF
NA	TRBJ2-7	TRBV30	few	TGTGCCTGGAGCCACTCATACGAGCAGTACTTC	CAWSHSYEQYF
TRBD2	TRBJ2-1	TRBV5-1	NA	TGCGCCAGCAGCTTGGGGACTAGCGGGAGTAAGTACAATGAGCAGTTCTTC	CASSLGTSGSKYNEQFF
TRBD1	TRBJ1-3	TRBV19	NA	TGTGCCAGTAGTACCCGACAGGGAGCTGGAAACACCATATATTTT	CASSTRQGAGNTIYF
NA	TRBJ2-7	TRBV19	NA	TGTGCCAGTAGTATAGCTACTAGCATCCTGGAGGAGCAGTACTTC	CASSIATSILEEQYF
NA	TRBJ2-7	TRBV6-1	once	TGTGCCAGTAGGGAAACTACAGGGATTGGGTTCTACGAGCAGTACTTC	CASRETTGIGFYEQYF
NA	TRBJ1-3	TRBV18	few	TGTGCCAGCTCACCACTACGCGACTCTGGAAACACCATATATTTT	CASSPLRDSGNTIYF
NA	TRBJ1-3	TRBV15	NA	TGTGCCACCAGCAGAGATCAGGAAGCTGGAAACACCATATATTTT	CATSRDQEAGNTIYF
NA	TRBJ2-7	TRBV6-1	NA	TGTGCCAGCACGCAGACTACGACCTCCTACGAGCAGTACTTC	CASTQTTTSYEQYF